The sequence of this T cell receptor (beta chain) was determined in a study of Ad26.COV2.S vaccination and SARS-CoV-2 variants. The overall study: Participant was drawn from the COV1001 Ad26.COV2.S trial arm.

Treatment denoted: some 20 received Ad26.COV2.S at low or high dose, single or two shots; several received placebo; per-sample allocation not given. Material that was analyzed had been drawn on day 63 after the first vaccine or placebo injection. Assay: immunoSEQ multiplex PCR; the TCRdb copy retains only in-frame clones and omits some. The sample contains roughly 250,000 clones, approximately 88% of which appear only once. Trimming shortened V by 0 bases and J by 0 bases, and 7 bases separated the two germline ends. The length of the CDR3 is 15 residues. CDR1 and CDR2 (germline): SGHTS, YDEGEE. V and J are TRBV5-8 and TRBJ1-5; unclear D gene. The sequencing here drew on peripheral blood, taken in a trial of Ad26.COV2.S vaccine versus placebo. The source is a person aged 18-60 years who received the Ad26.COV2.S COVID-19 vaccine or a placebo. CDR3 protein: CASSLERNSNQPQHF. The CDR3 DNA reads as TGTGCCAGCAGCTTGGAACGGAATAGCAATCAGCCCCAGCATTTT.